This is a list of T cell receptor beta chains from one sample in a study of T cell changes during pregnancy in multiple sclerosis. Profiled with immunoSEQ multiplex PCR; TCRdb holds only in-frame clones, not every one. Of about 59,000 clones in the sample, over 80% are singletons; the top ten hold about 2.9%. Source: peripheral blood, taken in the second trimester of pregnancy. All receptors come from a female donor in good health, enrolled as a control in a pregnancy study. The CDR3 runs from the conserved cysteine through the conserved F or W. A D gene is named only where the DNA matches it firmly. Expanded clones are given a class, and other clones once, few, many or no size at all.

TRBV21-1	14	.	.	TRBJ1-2	CASSKGGRAYGYTF	TGTGCCAGCAGCAAAGGAGGCAGGGCCTATGGCTACACCTTC
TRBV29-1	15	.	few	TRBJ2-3	CSVEGPSYSTDTQYF	TGCAGCGTTGAGGGGCCCAGTTATAGCACAGATACGCAGTATTTT
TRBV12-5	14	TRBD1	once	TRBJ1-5	CASGLGQGNQPQHF	TGTGCTAGTGGTTTGGGACAGGGTAATCAGCCCCAGCATTTT
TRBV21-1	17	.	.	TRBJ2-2	CASSKLAGDPGTGELFF	TGTGCCAGCAGCAAACTAGCGGGAGACCCGGGCACCGGGGAGCTGTTTTTT
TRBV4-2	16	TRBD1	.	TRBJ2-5	CASSHHPDRGHTAQYF	TGTGCCAGCAGCCATCACCCGGACAGGGGTCATACGGCCCAGTACTTC
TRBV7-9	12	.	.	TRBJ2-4	CASNGEDDIQYF	TGTGCCAGCAACGGGGAGGACGACATTCAGTACTTC
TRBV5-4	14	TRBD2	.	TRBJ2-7	CASSPGLAGWEQYF	TGTGCCAGCAGCCCGGGACTAGCGGGGTGGGAGCAGTACTTC
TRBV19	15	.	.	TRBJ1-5	CASSMRPDRDQPQHF	TGTGCCAGTAGTATGAGGCCAGATCGCGATCAGCCCCAGCATTTT
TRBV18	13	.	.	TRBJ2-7	CASSSSGDYEQYF	TGTGCCAGCTCATCCTCAGGGGACTACGAGCAGTACTTC
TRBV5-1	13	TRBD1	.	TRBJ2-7	CASSWGTGYEQYF	TGCGCCAGCAGCTGGGGGACAGGCTACGAGCAGTACTTC
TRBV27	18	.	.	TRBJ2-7	CASSLYTPGLSASYEQYF	TGTGCCAGCAGTTTATATACCCCCGGACTTTCAGCCTCCTACGAGCAGTACTTC
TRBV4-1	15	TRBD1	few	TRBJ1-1	CASSREPGGNTEAFF	TGCGCCAGCAGCCGTGAACCAGGGGGGAACACTGAAGCTTTCTTT
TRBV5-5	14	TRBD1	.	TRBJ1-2	CASSPLGQNYGYTF	TGTGCCAGCAGCCCCTTGGGACAGAACTATGGCTACACCTTC
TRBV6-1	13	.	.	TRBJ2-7	CASSDFTGLEQYF	TGTGCCAGCAGTGACTTCACAGGGCTCGAGCAGTACTTC
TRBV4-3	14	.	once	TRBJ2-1	CASSLKQGYNEQFF	TGCGCCAGCAGCCTCAAGCAGGGGTACAATGAGCAGTTCTTC
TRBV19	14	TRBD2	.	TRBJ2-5	CASTRGGASETQYF	TGTGCCAGTACTCGCGGGGGGGCTTCGGAGACCCAGTACTTC
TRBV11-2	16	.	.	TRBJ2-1	CASILNPGQSYNEQFF	TGTGCCAGCATCCTAAACCCAGGACAGTCCTACAATGAGCAGTTCTTC
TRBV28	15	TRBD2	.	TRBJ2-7	CASSLQASGRREEYF	TGTGCCAGCAGTTTACAGGCTAGCGGGAGGAGGGAGGAGTACTTC
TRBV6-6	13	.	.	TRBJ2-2	CASGGSSTGELFF	TGTGCCAGCGGAGGGAGTAGTACCGGGGAGCTGTTTTTT
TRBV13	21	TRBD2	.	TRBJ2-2	CASNTPTRTSGGRANTGELFF	TGTGCCAGCAACACCCCCACTAGGACTAGCGGGGGCCGCGCGAACACCGGGGAGCTGTTTTTT
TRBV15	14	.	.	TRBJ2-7	CATSRDPVSYEQYF	TGTGCCACCAGCAGAGACCCTGTCTCCTACGAGCAGTACTTC
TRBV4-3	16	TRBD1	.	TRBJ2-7	CASSQELGQGFGEQYF	TGCGCCAGCAGCCAAGAATTGGGACAGGGATTCGGCGAGCAGTACTTC
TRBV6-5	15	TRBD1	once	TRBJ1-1	CASRDRMERSTEAFF	TGTGCCAGCAGGGACAGGATGGAACGGAGCACTGAAGCTTTCTTT
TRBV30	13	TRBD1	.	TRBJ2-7	CAWSRTGRNEQYF	TGTGCCTGGAGCCGGACAGGGCGAAACGAGCAGTACTTC
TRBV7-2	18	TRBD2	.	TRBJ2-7	CASSLQGTSGRAVDEQYF	TGTGCCAGCAGCCTACAGGGGACTAGCGGGAGGGCCGTGGACGAGCAGTACTTC
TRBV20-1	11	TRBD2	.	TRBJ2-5	CSASREVTQYF	TGCAGTGCTTCCCGGGAGGTGACCCAGTACTTC
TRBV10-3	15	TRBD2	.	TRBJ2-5	CAIGAGSGSLETQYF	TGTGCCATCGGGGCGGGAAGCGGGAGTCTAGAGACCCAGTACTTC
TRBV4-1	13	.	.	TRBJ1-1	CASSHGGDTEAFF	TGCGCCAGCAGCCACGGGGGGGACACTGAAGCTTTCTTT
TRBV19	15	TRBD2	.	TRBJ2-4	CASSKGAGGKNIQYF	TGTGCCAGTAGTAAAGGAGCGGGAGGAAAAAACATTCAGTACTTC
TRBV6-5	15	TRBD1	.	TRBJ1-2	CATGIPGQGNYGYTF	TGTGCCACCGGAATCCCGGGACAGGGAAACTATGGCTACACCTTC
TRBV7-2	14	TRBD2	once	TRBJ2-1	CASSLALATNEQFF	TGTGCCAGCAGCTTAGCACTAGCGACCAATGAGCAGTTCTTC
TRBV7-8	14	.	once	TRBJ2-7	CASSLLLGGGEQYF	TGTGCCAGCAGCCTCCTCCTGGGGGGAGGCGAGCAGTACTTC
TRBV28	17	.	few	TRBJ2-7	CASSFRLFRDPTYEQYF	TGTGCCAGCAGTTTTCGACTCTTCCGAGACCCCACTTACGAGCAGTACTTC